Listed below are T cell receptor beta chains from one sample, sequenced in a study of cytomegalovirus exposure and HLA in healthy donors. Here immunoSEQ multiplex PCR was the method, and the copy in TCRdb shows in-frame clones only, minus some. Here the sample spans about 160,000 clones, about nine tenths being singletons. Material for sequencing was PBMCs. Source of these receptors: a woman younger than 30 in good health and CMV-seropositive. The CDR3 runs from the conserved cysteine through the conserved F or W. The D gene is left open where the match is weak.

cdr3_length: 15
d_call: TRBD1
v_call: TRBV5-1
j_call: TRBJ1-1
cdr3_aa: CASIKVDRGNTEAFF

cdr3_length: 16
d_call: TRBD1
v_call: TRBV28
j_call: TRBJ2-7
cdr3_aa: CASSFRYRDRVHEQYF

cdr3_length: 13
d_call: -
v_call: TRBV21-1
j_call: TRBJ1-2
cdr3_aa: CASKRTPRYGYTF

cdr3_length: 17
d_call: TRBD2
v_call: TRBV13
j_call: TRBJ2-3
cdr3_aa: CASSPLTLAGHTDTQYF

cdr3_length: 15
d_call: TRBD1
v_call: TRBV19
j_call: TRBJ1-5
cdr3_aa: CASSPDRGFNQPQHF

cdr3_length: 17
d_call: TRBD2
v_call: TRBV2
j_call: TRBJ2-1
cdr3_aa: CATTLYITGTSGRSQFF

cdr3_length: 15
d_call: TRBD1
v_call: TRBV13
j_call: TRBJ1-1
cdr3_aa: CASSLGPGGPAEAFF

cdr3_length: 16
d_call: TRBD2
v_call: TRBV7-3
j_call: TRBJ2-2
cdr3_aa: CASSMLAGGQHGELFF

cdr3_length: 15
d_call: TRBD1
v_call: TRBV7-9
j_call: TRBJ1-5
cdr3_aa: CASSYGTGGFQPQHF

cdr3_length: 15
d_call: TRBD2
v_call: TRBV10-3
j_call: TRBJ2-7
cdr3_aa: CAIRGLAGGSYEQYF

cdr3_length: 13
d_call: -
v_call: TRBV30
j_call: TRBJ2-7
cdr3_aa: CAWSRGSSYEQYF

cdr3_length: 14
d_call: TRBD2
v_call: TRBV28
j_call: TRBJ2-1
cdr3_aa: CASRSSGPYNEQFF

cdr3_length: 15
d_call: TRBD1
v_call: TRBV5-4
j_call: TRBJ1-3
cdr3_aa: CASSSPGTGLDTIYF

cdr3_length: 14
d_call: TRBD2
v_call: TRBV7-9
j_call: TRBJ2-5
cdr3_aa: CASSFGAGVGTQYF

cdr3_length: 15
d_call: -
v_call: TRBV29-1
j_call: TRBJ1-1
cdr3_aa: CSVFPPGGGRTEAFF

cdr3_length: 16
d_call: -
v_call: TRBV14
j_call: TRBJ2-1
cdr3_aa: CASSIRTHAGYNEQFF

cdr3_length: 16
d_call: TRBD1
v_call: TRBV7-3
j_call: TRBJ1-2
cdr3_aa: CASSLTLTGPGGGYTF

cdr3_length: 13
d_call: -
v_call: TRBV28
j_call: TRBJ1-2
cdr3_aa: CASSMTSVYGYTF

cdr3_length: 15
d_call: TRBD1
v_call: TRBV28
j_call: TRBJ2-2
cdr3_aa: CASSPPTGGGGELFF

cdr3_length: 16
d_call: TRBD2
v_call: TRBV7-9
j_call: TRBJ2-7
cdr3_aa: CASSLGTSGSLNEQYF

cdr3_length: 16
d_call: TRBD2
v_call: TRBV9
j_call: TRBJ2-2
cdr3_aa: CASSPRSGRDPGELFF

cdr3_length: 12
d_call: -
v_call: TRBV7-9
j_call: TRBJ2-7
cdr3_aa: CASCGVSYEQYF

cdr3_length: 15
d_call: TRBD2
v_call: TRBV4-2
j_call: TRBJ2-7
cdr3_aa: CASSQPAGNSYEQYF

cdr3_length: 16
d_call: TRBD1
v_call: TRBV9
j_call: TRBJ1-1
cdr3_aa: CASSPGPGQGSTEAFF

cdr3_length: 14
d_call: -
v_call: TRBV6-5
j_call: TRBJ1-2
cdr3_aa: CASSYFATESRYTF

cdr3_length: 20
d_call: TRBD2
v_call: TRBV18
j_call: TRBJ2-2
cdr3_aa: CASSPTPGTSGSGRTGELFF

cdr3_length: 17
d_call: -
v_call: TRBV18
j_call: TRBJ2-6
cdr3_aa: CASSPGTPNSGANVLTF

cdr3_length: 15
d_call: -
v_call: TRBV9
j_call: TRBJ2-7
cdr3_aa: CASSVASAYSYEQYF

cdr3_length: 15
d_call: TRBD1
v_call: TRBV6-5
j_call: TRBJ2-2
cdr3_aa: CASSVGTGVFGELFF

cdr3_length: 12
d_call: TRBD1
v_call: TRBV2
j_call: TRBJ1-2
cdr3_aa: CASNRDRGGYTF

cdr3_length: 19
d_call: TRBD2
v_call: TRBV18
j_call: TRBJ2-1
cdr3_aa: CASSPPVATSGRVGDEQFF

cdr3_length: 14
d_call: -
v_call: TRBV2
j_call: TRBJ2-1
cdr3_aa: CASSERSSYNEQFF

cdr3_length: 16
d_call: TRBD2
v_call: TRBV5-6
j_call: TRBJ2-1
cdr3_aa: CASSLIGLAGRKAQFF

cdr3_length: 15
d_call: -
v_call: TRBV25-1
j_call: TRBJ2-3
cdr3_aa: CASSEEGVDTDTQYF

cdr3_length: 15
d_call: -
v_call: TRBV13
j_call: TRBJ1-2
cdr3_aa: CASSLGASRDYGYTF

cdr3_length: 14
d_call: -
v_call: TRBV2
j_call: TRBJ1-3
cdr3_aa: CASRSGSSGNTIYF

cdr3_length: 17
d_call: -
v_call: TRBV4-1
j_call: TRBJ1-2
cdr3_aa: CASSQDPRASNNYGYTF

cdr3_length: 15
d_call: TRBD1
v_call: TRBV7-6
j_call: TRBJ2-7
cdr3_aa: CASSIGTDSSYEQYF

cdr3_length: 14
d_call: TRBD1
v_call: TRBV29-1
j_call: TRBJ2-3
cdr3_aa: CSVTGGSGTDTQYF

cdr3_length: 16
d_call: -
v_call: TRBV15
j_call: TRBJ2-7
cdr3_aa: CATSRYSPWTPNEQYF

cdr3_length: 13
d_call: -
v_call: TRBV29-1
j_call: TRBJ1-2
cdr3_aa: CSVQNRDRGSYTF

cdr3_length: 18
d_call: -
v_call: TRBV7-9
j_call: TRBJ1-3
cdr3_aa: CASSSGRRGYLSGNTIYF

cdr3_length: 15
d_call: TRBD2
v_call: TRBV6-1
j_call: TRBJ2-1
cdr3_aa: CASSALADSYNEQFF

cdr3_length: 13
d_call: TRBD1
v_call: TRBV19
j_call: TRBJ1-5
cdr3_aa: CASSNRGRQPQHF

cdr3_length: 10
d_call: -
v_call: TRBV20-1
j_call: TRBJ2-7
cdr3_aa: CSASGRSQYF

cdr3_length: 16
d_call: -
v_call: TRBV11-3
j_call: TRBJ2-1
cdr3_aa: CASSRESMSSYNEQFF

cdr3_length: 14
d_call: TRBD1
v_call: TRBV6-5
j_call: TRBJ1-2
cdr3_aa: CASRPGQERYGYTF

cdr3_length: 17
d_call: TRBD1
v_call: TRBV18
j_call: TRBJ2-1
cdr3_aa: CASSPGTGGPSYNEQFF

cdr3_length: 16
d_call: -
v_call: TRBV4-2
j_call: TRBJ1-4
cdr3_aa: CASSQDQRGAGEKLFF

cdr3_length: 16
d_call: TRBD1
v_call: TRBV18
j_call: TRBJ1-5
cdr3_aa: CASSQRFGQGAQPQHF

cdr3_length: 14
d_call: -
v_call: TRBV18
j_call: TRBJ2-7
cdr3_aa: CASSPYPESYEQYF

cdr3_length: 10
d_call: -
v_call: TRBV29-1
j_call: TRBJ1-1
cdr3_aa: CSAGVAEAFF